This T cell receptor (beta chain) was identified in a study of cytomegalovirus exposure and HLA in healthy donors. Overall study findings and caveats: When a later analysis compared HLA-associated TCR beta chains with equally common others, the HLA-associated chains turned out to be more clonally expanded and to have lower generation probabilities.

Primers included in the PCR were 60 Vbeta and 13 Jbeta primers. The protocol was immunoSEQ multiplex PCR, while the TCRdb copy is restricted to in-frame clones and leaves out a portion. Of some 96,000 clones in the sample, about 75% are singletons; the top ten hold 6.5% to 9%. The CDR3 totals 16 residues. The V gene's germline CDR1 is SGHRS and CDR2 YFSETQ. V was clipped by 1 base and J by 3 bases, with 16 bases between them. As to this clone: The antigen remains unidentified.

The rearrangement links TRBV5-1 to TRBJ2-5; weak D call: TRBD1 (6 bases). The receptor was isolated from a man in his forties in good health and CMV-seropositive. Sequencing used PBMCs. CDR3 nucleotide sequence: TGCGCCAGCAGCTTGTCGAGGGGGTTAGGAGAAGAGACCCAGTACTTC. Its translation: CASSLSRGLGEETQYF.